The sample holds many counts of the clone carrying this T cell receptor beta chain. Antigen specificity is unknown. Germline V lookup: CDR1 SQVTM, CDR2 ANQGSEA. V shed 7 bases and J shed 4 bases, with 10 bases lying between them. This CDR3 is 11 amino acids long. These data belong to a study of T cells in Graves' hyperthyroidism and ophthalmopathy. Study results and caveats: Patients with ophthalmopathy were separated from those with stable hyperthyroidism by a 13 V-J model. The model anticipated ophthalmopathy a median around six months pre-onset. Blood also contained most expanded thyroid clonotypes above 0.001.

Amplified regions were TCR beta CDR3 sequences from RNA transcripts. With the HTBI primer set, the TCR CDR3 went through a first round of RT-PCR. TCRdb reprocessed the multiplex PCR reads via MiXCR and lists one record per CDR3 protein. The repertoire holds roughly 570,000 distinct CDR3 sequences, with under 60% as singletons. This receptor was taken from an adult woman with Graves' disease, either hyperthyroidism or ophthalmopathy (not recorded which). The sequencing input was peripheral blood or thyroid tissue (not recorded which). J is TRBJ1-1 and V is TRBV29-1; tentatively, D is TRBD1 (6 bases). CDR3 sequence: CSDTGPTEAFF. CDR3 nucleotide sequence: TGCAGCGATACAGGGCCCACTGAAGCTTTCTTT.